The 12 T cell receptor beta chains listed next were all sequenced from one sample in a study of human T cells and chemical hapten exposure. Each CDR3 protein gets one entry after TCRdb re-called the 5' RACE reads with MiXCR. The table shows about 80,000 distinct CDR3 sequences, with roughly 15% occurring only once. Unfractionated whole blood yielded total RNA. These TCRs come from a female donor in good health.

This clonotype has only a few counts. The chain uses TRBV11-2 and TRBJ2-2, with D uncertain. The CDR3 runs 12 residues. The germline V and J ends were trimmed by 5 bases and 7 bases, with 8 bases remaining between them. CDR1 is SGHAT, CDR2 FQNNGV, per germline. CDR3 in DNA: TGTGCCAGCAGCCCAGTTGGCGGGGAGCTGTTTTTT. Translating gives CASSPVGGELFF.

CDR3 DNA: TGTGCCAGCAGCTGGAGAGGGAGGGACGAAGCTTTCTTT. Encoded protein: CASSWRGRDEAFF. The rearrangement uses TRBV5-4 and TRBJ1-1; weak D call: TRBD1 (5 bases). The CDR3 runs 13 residues. V was cut by 3 bases and J by 8 bases, with 14 bases left in between. CDR1 SGHNT and CDR2 YYREEE come from the germline V gene (reference sequence).

The rearrangement uses TRBV20-1 and TRBJ1-2, with TRBD1 identical over 7 bases. V gave up 0 bases and J gave up 7 bases; unmatched junction bases: 11. This CDR3 has 15 amino acids. Germline lookup yields CDR1 DFQATT and CDR2 SNEGSKA (reference sequence). CDR3 amino acids: CSARDPGTVFFGYTF. CDR3 sequence (DNA): TGCAGTGCTAGAGATCCCGGGACAGTTTTTTTTGGCTACACCTTC.

This clonotype occurred a few times. The chain uses TRBV20-1 and TRBJ1-2; possible D gene TRBD1, 5 bases. CDR3 length: 14 amino acids. The germline V and J ends were trimmed by 5 bases and 1 base, with 14 bases remaining between them. Looked up from germline, CDR1 is DFQATT and CDR2 is SNEGSKA (reference sequence). CDR3 bases: TGCAGTGCTGGAGGGACTGACAGTAACTATGGCTACACCTTC. Translating gives CSAGGTDSNYGYTF.

The rearrangement uses TRBV6-6 and TRBJ2-7; a possible D gene is TRBD1 (6 bases). Trimming took 5 bases from V and 3 from J, leaving 8 bases between them. Germline lookup yields CDR1 MNHNY and CDR2 SVGAGI (reference sequence). This CDR3 region has 12 residues. CDR3 sequence: CASSLDSYEQYF. The CDR3 nucleotides read TGTGCCAGCAGTCTGGACAGCTACGAGCAGTACTTC.

J is TRBJ1-2 and V is TRBV6-5, with D tentatively TRBD1 (5 bases). The germline V gene encodes CDR1 MNHEY and CDR2 SVGAGI. The CDR3 contains 14 residues. Trimming took off 0 bases at V and 4 bases at J, with 9 bases between the two ends. This CDR3 reads CASSYSTGPYGYTF. The CDR3 DNA is TGTGCCAGCAGTTACTCTACAGGCCCCTATGGCTACACCTTC.

In DNA form, the CDR3 reads TGTGCCAGTAGTATAGGGGCCCCGGGCAGGGGGCGAGCTACGCAGTATTTT. Its protein product is CASSIGAPGRGRATQYF. This chain uses TRBV19 with TRBJ2-3; 8 positions agree with TRBD1. The CDR3 spans 17 residues. CDR1 is LNHDA and CDR2 is SQIVND in the germline V gene (reference sequence). The V and J ends lost 1 base and 8 bases, in that order; junction bases with no gene match: 14. The whole variable domain, remainder taken from reference TRBV19 and TRBJ2-3, is DGGITQSPKYLFRKEGQNVTLSCEQNLNHDAMYWYRQDPGQGLRLIYYSQIVNDFQKGDIAEGYSVSREKKESFPLTVTSAQKNPTAFYLCASSIGAPGRGRATQYFGPGTRLTVL.

This clonotype was counted only a few times. The chain uses TRBV29-1 and TRBJ1-2, with D perhaps matching TRBD1 (6 bases). The germline gives CDR1 SQVTM, CDR2 ANQGSEA. CDR3 length: 15 amino acids. Trimming left V 5 bases short and J 1 base short, with 17 bases between. This CDR3 is CSVSLDWGLNYGYTF. The CDR3 nucleotides are TGCAGCGTTTCCTTGGACTGGGGGCTTAACTATGGCTACACCTTC.

The chain has TRBV5-4 and TRBJ2-4, with D perhaps being TRBD1 or TRBD2 (6 bases each). Germline V gene data show CDR1 as SGHNT and CDR2 as YYREEE (reference sequence). The CDR3 has 17 amino acids. V lost 4 bases and J lost 0, with 17 bases in between. CDR3 in DNA: TGTGCCAGCAGCCCCCAAAGGGGGGCACTAGCCAAAAACATTCAGTACTTC. Residues: CASSPQRGALAKNIQYF.

The chain combines TRBV10-3 with TRBJ2-3; 8 bases agree with TRBD2. With 9 bases clipped from V and 0 bases from J, the junction kept 8 bases outside the gene matches. The CDR3 loop spans 15 amino acids. Germline CDR1 and CDR2: ENHRY and SYGVKD. This CDR3 is CAISTERGSTDTQYF. The DNA for the CDR3 is TGTGCCATAAGTACTGAGCGGGGGAGCACAGATACGCAGTATTTT.

This clonotype has just a few counts. The V and J genes are TRBV6-2 or TRBV6-3 and TRBJ2-1; TRBD2 agrees at 9 bases. The CDR3 loop spans 13 amino acids. V shed 5 bases and J 10 bases; nucleotides not matched to a gene: 6. Germline CDR1 is MNHEY and CDR2 is SVGEGT. CDR3: CASSRSGGPEQFF. CDR3 DNA: TGTGCCAGCAGTCGAAGCGGGGGGCCCGAGCAGTTCTTC.

The rearrangement links TRBV20-1 to TRBJ2-3; 7 nucleotides match TRBD1. CDR1 DFQATT and CDR2 SNEGSKA come from the germline V gene (reference sequence). The CDR3 spans 16 residues. Unmatched junction bases numbered 13, after V lost 3 bases and J lost 4 bases. DNA for the CDR3: TGCAGTGCTAGCGAATCCGGGACAGCTAGTCCAGATACGCAGTATTTT. Its translation is CSASESGTASPDTQYF.